The 7 T cell receptor beta chains listed next were all sequenced from one sample in a study of T-cell memory formation after mild COVID-19. Each CDR3 protein gets one entry after TCRdb re-called the 5' RACE reads with MiXCR. The sample holds approximately 390,000 distinct CDR3 sequences, 15% to 20% seen once. Source material: PBMCs or a T cell subset sorted from them (not recorded which). These receptors came from a man younger than 35 who had mild COVID-19 (a few samples of this study predate the infection). Cell type and time point are not known.

This sequence joins TRBV29-1 and TRBJ1-2; 8 bases align to TRBD1. J was trimmed by 4 bases and V by 5 bases; bases with no gene match: 6. In germline, CDR1 is SQVTM, CDR2 ANQGSEA. The CDR3 consists of 13 residues. CDR3 DNA: TGCAGCGTTCACCAGGGGGCTGGCTATGGCTACACCTTC. Its protein product is CSVHQGAGYGYTF.

The chain employs TRBV12-3 or TRBV12-4 and TRBJ2-1; maybe TRBD2 (5 bases). CDR3 length: 16 residues. V was clipped by 7 bases and J by 0 bases, with 16 bases between them. The CDR3 sequence: CASTPRAGLSYNEQFF. CDR3 bases: TGTGCCAGCACCCCTCGGGCGGGCCTCTCCTACAATGAGCAGTTCTTC.

This clonotype was seen more than once but under ten times. A much larger clone differs from this one at a single base, so this may be a read error. In DNA, the CDR3 is TGTGCCAGCATCTCAAGGGGGCCGGAGACCCAGTACTTC. Protein product: CASISRGPETQYF. V gene TRBV7-9 combines with J gene TRBJ2-5; TRBD1 aligns across 7 bases. CDR1 is SEHNR, CDR2 FQNEAQ, per germline (reference sequence). The V and J ends lost 7 bases and 5 bases, in that order; junction bases with no gene match: 7. The CDR3 has 13 amino acids.

This clonotype was observed a few times. This chain connects TRBV4-1 to TRBJ2-3; 8 nucleotides line up with TRBD2. The J segment lost 5 bases and the V segment lost 1 base, leaving 5 bases of the junction unmatched. CDR1 is MGHRA, CDR2 YSYEKL, per germline. This CDR3 is built from 15 residues. The CDR3 sequence: CASSQVQTSGDTQYF. The CDR3 DNA reads TGCGCCAGCAGCCAAGTGCAAACTAGCGGAGATACGCAGTATTTT.

In nucleotides, the CDR3 is TGCGCCAGCAGCTTGGAGGCTAGCGGCGAGCAGTACGTC. Translated: CASSLEASGEQYV. The chain carries TRBV5-1 and TRBJ2-7, with TRBD2 identical over 7 bases. CDR1 is SGHRS, CDR2 YFSETQ, per germline. The CDR3 runs to 13 residues. The V and J ends lost 0 bases and 6 bases, in that order; junction bases with no gene match: 3.

The table lists this clonotype with many counts. CDR3: CASSSFPRSEQYV. The CDR3 DNA follows: TGTGCCAGCAGTTCCTTTCCCCGCAGCGAGCAGTACGTC. The chain recombines TRBV6-5 with TRBJ2-7; D ambiguous. The CDR3 is 13 amino acids. CDR1 is MNHEY, CDR2 SVGAGI, per germline. V lost 4 bases and J lost 6, with 13 bases in between.

The gene calls are TRBV20-1 and TRBJ1-6, with 7 bases lining up with TRBD1. Germline values: CDR1 DFQATT, CDR2 SNEGSKA (reference sequence). The V segment lost 0 bases and the J segment 3 bases; nucleotides outside the gene matches: 2. There are 15 residues in the CDR3. CDR3 residues: CSARDWDSYNSPLHF. The CDR3 region has the DNA TGCAGTGCTAGAGATTGGGACAGCTATAATTCACCCCTCCACTTT.